This is a list of T cell receptor beta chains from one sample in a study of Ad26.COV2.S vaccination and SARS-CoV-2 variants. Clones were sequenced by immunoSEQ multiplex PCR, and TCRdb holds only the in-frame ones, with some missing. The profile shows 450,000 to 550,000 clones, about 89% of them singletons. The specimen was peripheral blood, collected in a trial of Ad26.COV2.S vaccine versus placebo. The source of these receptors is a person between 18 and 65 years old who received the Ad26.COV2.S COVID-19 vaccine or a placebo. The CDR3 runs from the conserved cysteine through the conserved F or W. Each record gives: clone size, D gene, V gene, J gene, CDR3 protein, CDR3 DNA. A D gene is named only where the DNA matches it firmly. Clone size is shown for a subset of rows, as once, few, many or a class of expanded clone.

-	TRBD1	TRBV5-4	TRBJ2-5	CASSPNWDRGGETQYF	TGTGCCAGCAGCCCCAATTGGGACAGGGGTGGAGAGACCCAGTACTTC
once	TRBD2	TRBV4-2	TRBJ2-2	CASSQEGLAGANTGELFF	TGTGCCAGCAGCCAAGAAGGACTAGCGGGGGCGAACACCGGGGAGCTGTTTTTT
few	TRBD1	TRBV19	TRBJ1-5	CASSTKTGWSNQPQHF	TGTGCCAGTAGTACCAAGACAGGGTGGAGCAATCAGCCCCAGCATTTT
-	-	TRBV7-9	TRBJ2-1	CASDLGQGRYNEQFF	TGTGCCAGCGACTTGGGGCAGGGGCGCTACAATGAGCAGTTCTTC
-	-	TRBV9	TRBJ2-2	CASSLQSLAIDTGELFF	TGTGCCAGCAGCCTGCAATCGCTAGCGATAGACACCGGGGAGCTGTTTTTT
-	TRBD1	TRBV7-9	TRBJ1-3	CASSSGGTSGNTIYF	TGTGCCAGCAGCTCAGGGGGTACCTCTGGAAACACCATATATTTT
-	TRBD1	TRBV6-5	TRBJ1-4	CASSYGITGGGLFF	TGTGCCAGCAGTTACGGGATCACAGGGGGCGGACTGTTTTTT
-	-	TRBV7-2	TRBJ1-5	CASSLDGTYQPQHF	TGTGCCAGCAGCTTAGACGGGACATATCAGCCCCAGCATTTT
-	-	TRBV5-6	TRBJ2-6	CASSLGQRLANVLTF	TGTGCCAGCAGCTTGGGGCAGCGTCTGGCCAACGTCCTGACTTTC
few	-	TRBV6-5	TRBJ2-7	CATARTANYEQYF	TGTGCCACCGCCCGGACAGCTAACTACGAGCAGTACTTC
-	TRBD1	TRBV5-1	TRBJ1-2	CASSLDRLYGYTF	TGCGCCAGCAGCCTGGACAGGCTCTATGGCTACACCTTC
-	-	TRBV29-1	TRBJ2-3	CSVVGGEGTDTQYF	TGCAGCGTTGTGGGGGGAGAGGGGACAGATACGCAGTATTTT
-	-	TRBV19	TRBJ1-1	CASSKTRPQGRAEAFF	TGTGCCAGTAGTAAAACCCGACCTCAGGGGAGGGCTGAAGCTTTCTTT
-	-	TRBV28	TRBJ1-6	CASSASFGGRDSPLHF	TGTGCCAGCAGCGCCTCGTTTGGGGGGAGAGATTCACCCCTCCACTTT
-	TRBD1	TRBV5-1	TRBJ2-7	CASRGQGGYEQYF	TGCGCCAGCAGGGGACAGGGTGGCTACGAGCAGTACTTC
few	-	TRBV15	TRBJ2-3	CATSRGRTDTQYF	TGTGCCACCAGCAGAGGTCGGACAGATACGCAGTATTTT
-	TRBD2	TRBV5-1	TRBJ2-3	CASSLDPTSGSLGTQYF	TGCGCCAGCAGCTTGGACCCGACTAGCGGGAGTCTCGGTACGCAGTATTTT
-	TRBD1	TRBV6-6	TRBJ1-5	CASSPYAGTGLSQPQHF	TGTGCCAGCAGTCCATACGCCGGGACAGGGCTGAGTCAGCCCCAGCATTTT
-	TRBD1	TRBV18	TRBJ1-1	CASSPQGANTEAFF	TGTGCCAGCTCACCGCAGGGGGCAAACACTGAAGCTTTCTTT
-	-	TRBV29-1	TRBJ1-1	CSVERVVNTEAFF	TGCAGCGTTGAACGAGTTGTGAACACTGAAGCTTTCTTT
-	-	TRBV18	TRBJ2-7	CASSPHRDSPYEQYF	TGTGCCAGCTCACCCCACCGGGACTCGCCCTACGAGCAGTACTTC
-	-	TRBV4-1	TRBJ2-1	CASSQVLFQGVSSYNEQFF	TGCGCCAGCAGCCAAGTCCTCTTCCAGGGTGTGAGCTCCTACAATGAGCAGTTCTTC
-	-	TRBV9	TRBJ2-5	CASSVDVGRETQYF	TGTGCCAGCAGCGTAGATGTAGGGCGGGAGACCCAGTACTTC
-	TRBD2	TRBV11-2	TRBJ2-7	CASSFRTSGGSYEQYF	TGTGCCAGCAGCTTTAGGACTAGCGGGGGTTCCTACGAGCAGTACTTC
-	-	TRBV19	TRBJ2-6	CASSALTVLSGANVLTF	TGTGCCAGTAGTGCCCTGACCGTTCTCTCTGGGGCCAACGTCCTGACTTTC
-	TRBD1	TRBV4-2	TRBJ1-4	CASNKGQRKEKLFF	TGTGCCAGCAACAAGGGACAGAGAAAAGAAAAACTGTTTTTT
-	-	TRBV20-1	TRBJ1-1	CSAMTRMGAFF	TGCAGTGCGATGACCCGGATGGGGGCTTTCTTT
-	TRBD1	TRBV4-1	TRBJ1-4	CASSQGFDRGRRPGREKLFF	TGCGCCAGCAGCCAAGGATTTGACAGGGGGCGCAGGCCGGGGAGAGAAAAACTGTTTTTT
few	TRBD1	TRBV7-9	TRBJ2-3	CASSFELGQGASDTQYF	TGTGCCAGCAGCTTTGAGCTGGGACAGGGGGCTTCGGATACGCAGTATTTT
-	-	TRBV5-1	TRBJ2-1	CASSHRGFDEQFF	TGCGCCAGCAGCCACAGAGGGTTCGATGAGCAGTTCTTC
-	-	TRBV30	TRBJ2-5	CAWSVHEGLGTQYF	TGTGCCTGGAGTGTACATGAGGGGCTTGGGACCCAGTACTTC
-	-	TRBV19	TRBJ1-5	CASSMGTVGRINQPQHF	TGTGCCAGTAGTATGGGAACGGTTGGGCGGATCAATCAGCCCCAGCATTTT
-	-	TRBV7-8	TRBJ1-2	CASSLAGSYGYTF	TGTGCCAGCAGCTTAGCGGGCTCCTATGGCTACACCTTC
-	-	TRBV5-8	TRBJ1-2	CASSFETGSYGYTF	TGTGCCAGCAGCTTTGAGACAGGCAGCTATGGCTACACCTTC
-	TRBD1	TRBV15	TRBJ2-6	CATSKFSGQGLFSGANVLTF	TGTGCCACCAGCAAATTCTCGGGACAGGGACTATTCTCTGGGGCCAACGTCCTGACTTTC
once	-	TRBV28	TRBJ2-1	CAAGRQLYNEQFF	TGTGCCGCCGGCAGACAGCTATACAATGAGCAGTTCTTC